Below are 10 T cell receptor beta chains sequenced from a single sample in a study of cytomegalovirus exposure and HLA in healthy donors. Use of 60 Vbeta and 13 Jbeta primers characterized the PCR. Libraries were prepared by immunoSEQ multiplex PCR; TCRdb keeps only in-frame clonotypes and omits some of them. The sample yields around 170,000 clones, over 70% seen once. Sequencing used PBMCs. The receptors were sampled from a man in his forties or fifties in good health and CMV-seronegative.

The chain employs TRBV6-5 and TRBJ2-2; no clear D gene. Trimming removed 5 bases from V and 5 bases from J, with 6 bases in between. Germline-derived CDR1 and CDR2 are MNHEY and SVGAGI. The CDR3 is 12 residues long. CDR3 residues: CASSKSTGELFF. CDR3 coding DNA: TGTGCCAGCAGTAAGAGTACCGGGGAGCTGTTTTTT.

The gene calls are TRBV5-6 and TRBJ2-5; 9 bases are shared with TRBD2. This CDR3 spans 16 amino acids. Per germline, CDR1 SGHDT and CDR2 YYEEEE. V lost 5 bases to trimming and J lost 5 bases; unmatched junction nucleotides: 13. The chain's CDR3 is CASRGLGGGAGETQYF. As DNA, the CDR3 is TGTGCCAGCAGAGGTCTGGGCGGGGGGGCCGGGGAGACCCAGTACTTC. Looking up the rest from reference TRBV5-6 and TRBJ2-5 gives the full variable domain: DAGVTQSPTHLIKTRGQQVTLRCSPKSGHDTVSWYQQALGQGPQFIFQYYEEEERQRGNFPDRFSGHQFPNYSSELNVNALLLGDSALYLCASRGLGGGAGETQYFGPGTRLLVL.

The rearrangement joins TRBV28 to TRBJ1-5; no clear D gene. The germline CDR1 and CDR2 sequences are MDHEN and SYDVKM. The V end was cut by 3 bases, the J end by 4 bases, with 4 bases between. CDR3 length equals 12 residues. CDR3 in amino acids: CASSLENQPQHF. The CDR3 DNA follows: TGTGCCAGCAGTTTGGAGAATCAGCCCCAGCATTTT.

The chain recombines TRBV4-3 with TRBJ2-3, with 9 bases that match TRBD2. CDR1 is LGHNA, CDR2 YSLEER, per germline. With 1 base clipped from V and 4 bases from J, the junction kept 6 bases outside the gene matches. This CDR3 contains 16 residues. CDR3 DNA: TGCGCCAGCAGCCAAGCTTCCGGACTAGCGTCAGATACGCAGTATTTT. Amino acid sequence: CASSQASGLASDTQYF.

This chain uses TRBV10-2 with TRBJ2-3; D not resolved. Germline CDR1 and CDR2: WSHSY and SAAADI. V lost 8 bases and J 7 bases, leaving 16 bases between the germline ends. The length of the CDR3 is 13 residues. This chain's CDR3 is CASRVAEDNTQYF. The DNA for the CDR3 is TGCGCCAGCCGTGTCGCGGAAGATAATACGCAGTATTTT.

This clone was seen a few times. This rearrangement joins TRBV9 to TRBJ2-3; D not resolved. Trimming took 6 bases from V and 0 from J, leaving 11 bases between them. This CDR3 comprises 14 residues. CDR1 SGDLS and CDR2 YYNGEE come from the germline V gene. CDR3 residues: CASTEQPSTDTQYF. Written as DNA, the CDR3 is TGTGCCAGCACAGAACAGCCTAGCACAGATACGCAGTATTTT. Using reference TRBV9 and TRBJ2-3 for the parts outside the CDR3, the full variable domain is DSGVTQTPKHLITATGQRVTLRCSPRSGDLSVYWYQQSLDQGLQFLIQYYNGEERAKGNILERFSAQQFPDLHSELNLSSLELGDSALYFCASTEQPSTDTQYFGPGTRLTVL.

V usage is TRBV12-5 and J usage is TRBJ2-3; D not resolved. Germline V CDR1 and CDR2: LGHNT, FRNRAP. This CDR3 is 14 amino acids long. Trimming took 6 bases from V and 0 from J, leaving 10 bases between them. As DNA, the CDR3 is TGTGCTAGTGGCCCTACCGTTAGCACAGATACGCAGTATTTT. It is translated as CASGPTVSTDTQYF.

The V gene is TRBV29-1, the J gene TRBJ2-5, with 10 bases aligning to TRBD1. Gene TRBJ2-7 matches the end of the DNA better, so the J call may be wrong. The CDR3 is made up of 14 amino acids. Looked up from germline, CDR1 is SQVTM and CDR2 is ANQGSEA. CDR3 residues: CSVQWDRGSYEQYF. Written as DNA, the CDR3 is TGCAGCGTCCAATGGGACAGGGGCTCCTACGAGCAGTACTTC.

Here the CDR3 DNA reads TGCGCCAGCAGCTTGGGTAGCACCAACTCTGGGGCCAACGTCCTGACTTTC. Translation: CASSLGSTNSGANVLTF. The chain couples TRBV5-1 to TRBJ2-6; D is unresolved. Trimming took off 0 bases at V and 0 bases at J, with 10 bases between the two ends. The CDR3 covers 17 residues. Germline CDR1 reads SGHRS; CDR2 reads YFSETQ.

This chain connects TRBV7-9 to TRBJ2-5, with unresolved D. Trimming cost V 2 bases and J 5 bases, with 12 bases left between them. This CDR3 spans 14 amino acids. Germline V gene lookup returns CDR1 SEHNR and CDR2 FQNEAQ (reference sequence). As DNA, the CDR3 is TGTGCCAGCAGCTTACCCGGGTTTGGGGAGACCCAGTACTTC. It yields the protein CASSLPGFGETQYF.